This TCR beta chain was profiled in a study of blood T cell repertoires in COVID-19. Seattle patient enrollment occurred during active infection, with longitudinal follow-up thereafter. Using immunoSEQ multiplex PCR, the repertoire was profiled, and TCRdb retains in-frame clones only, with some absent. The table records some 120,000 clones, 81% of them present only once. The sequenced material came from peripheral blood. The receptor comes from a young man with COVID-19, enrolled during active disease.

The chain's CDR3 is CATSRGDGQGHEQYF. CDR3 in DNA: TGTGCCACCAGCAGGGGAGACGGACAGGGACACGAGCAGTACTTC. The J gene is TRBJ2-7, the V gene TRBV15; 8 bases match TRBD1. The CDR3 is 15 residues long. The germline CDR1 and CDR2 sequences are LNHNV and YYDKDF (reference sequence). Trimming at V came to 3 bases and at J to 5 bases, leaving 9 bases not matched to a gene.